Below are 10 T cell receptor beta chains sequenced from a single sample in a study of blood T cell repertoires in COVID-19. Using immunoSEQ multiplex PCR, the repertoire was profiled, and TCRdb retains in-frame clones only, with some absent. The repertoire has approximately 350,000 clones, 80% to 90% of them found once; the top ten carry about 6%. Sample: peripheral blood. These receptors were obtained from a woman in her fifties or sixties with COVID-19, enrolled during active disease.

This sequence joins TRBV7-8 and TRBJ1-1; TRBD1 is a possible D gene (6 bases). Germline V CDR1 and CDR2: SGHVS, FQNEAQ. V was shortened by 6 bases and J by 0 bases, with 11 bases between the two germline ends. CDR3 size: 14 residues. Here the CDR3 DNA reads TGTGCCAGCAGTCGGACAGATATGAACACTGAAGCTTTCTTT. Residues: CASSRTDMNTEAFF.

The V call is TRBV7-9, the J call TRBJ2-7, with 9 bases identical to TRBD1. V dropped 5 bases and J dropped 7; count of bases not matched to a gene: 9. The CDR3 totals 14 residues. Germline CDR1 is SEHNR and CDR2 is FQNEAQ (reference sequence). CDR3 amino acids: CASSGITGGLEQYF. The CDR3 DNA reads TGTGCCAGCAGCGGGATTACAGGGGGCCTTGAGCAGTACTTC. Full variable domain (rest looked up from reference TRBV7-9 and TRBJ2-7): DTGVSQNPRHKITKRGQNVTFRCDPISEHNRLYWYRQTLGQGPEFLTYFQNEAQLEKSRLLSDRFSAERPKGSFSTLEIQRTEQGDSAMYLCASSGITGGLEQYFGPGTRLTVT.

This clone came up once. The chain links TRBV19 to TRBJ1-4, with TRBD1 as a possible D gene (6 bases). The CDR3 is made up of 14 amino acids. Germline CDR1 and CDR2: LNHDA and SQIVND (reference sequence). V lost 3 bases and J 6 bases, leaving 11 bases between the germline ends. CDR3 in amino acids: CASSILGAYEKLFF. The CDR3 nucleotides are TGTGCCAGTAGTATTTTGGGGGCGTATGAAAAACTGTTTTTT.

CDR3 amino acids: CASRRQGVADTQYF. CDR3 coding DNA: TGTGCCAGCAGGAGACAGGGAGTGGCAGATACGCAGTATTTT. The chain links TRBV7-3 to TRBJ2-3; the match to TRBD1 covers 7 bases. Germline V gives CDR1 SGHTA, CDR2 FQGTGA. The CDR3 runs 14 residues. Unmatched junction bases numbered 7, after V lost 6 bases and J lost 4 bases.

The rearrangement links TRBV7-9 to TRBJ2-3; 8 positions match TRBD2. The CDR3 sequence is 15 residues long. CDR1 and CDR2 (germline): SEHNR, FQNEAQ (reference sequence). V gave up 5 bases and J gave up 4 bases; unmatched junction bases: 8. CDR3: CASSMIAGPSDTQYF. The CDR3 region has the DNA TGTGCCAGCAGCATGATAGCGGGACCCTCAGATACGCAGTATTTT.

The V gene is TRBV15, the J gene TRBJ1-5, with 7 bases lining up with TRBD1. The CDR3 runs 15 residues. Looked up from germline, CDR1 is LNHNV and CDR2 is YYDKDF (reference sequence). V lost 2 bases to trimming and J lost 9 bases; unmatched junction nucleotides: 10. The CDR3, as DNA: TGTGCCACCAGCAGATCCGGACAGGACCGGCTGCCCCAGCATTTT. It is translated as CATSRSGQDRLPQHF.

This chain connects TRBV5-1 to TRBJ2-7; maybe TRBD2 (6 bases). Trimming removed 0 bases from V and 2 bases from J, with 18 bases in between. This CDR3 region has 17 residues. Germline CDR1 and CDR2: SGHRS and YFSETQ. CDR3 DNA sequence: TGCGCCAGCAGCTTGGGTTCTAGCGCACAATTAACCTACGAGCAGTACTTC. Translating it yields CASSLGSSAQLTYEQYF.

The genes are TRBV29-1 and TRBJ2-5, with 8 bases identical to TRBD2. This CDR3 is built from 12 residues. Trimming removed 3 bases from V and 5 bases from J; junction bases left unmatched: 2. The germline CDR1 and CDR2 sequences are SQVTM and ANQGSEA. The CDR3 loop is CSVDGRAETQYF. CDR3 nucleotide sequence: TGCAGCGTTGACGGGAGGGCGGAGACCCAGTACTTC.

This chain joins TRBV18 and TRBJ2-2; 8 bases match TRBD2. The CDR3 loop spans 17 amino acids. CDR1 and CDR2 (germline): KGHSH, LQKENI. V was pared by 3 bases and J by 0 bases, with 6 bases of the junction left unmatched. This CDR3 reads CASSPVLAGTNTGELFF. Written as DNA, the CDR3 is TGTGCCAGCTCACCGGTCCTAGCGGGCACGAACACCGGGGAGCTGTTTTTT.

The V gene is TRBV6-6, the J gene TRBJ2-2; TRBD2 matches at 7 bases. Germline CDR1 MNHNY, CDR2 SVGAGI (reference sequence). V was pared by 7 bases and J by 8 bases, with 13 bases of the junction left unmatched. The length of the CDR3 is 15 residues. CDR3 DNA: TGTGCCAGCATCAATACGAGGGGAGGGCTAGGGGAGCTGTTTTTT. Amino acids: CASINTRGGLGELFF.